The 14 T cell receptor beta chains given below trace back to one sample, sequenced in a study of blood T cell repertoires in COVID-19 (TCRdb year 2020). Receptors were amplified or captured by the immunoSEQ multiplex PCR assay. TCRdb mirrors the immuneACCESS table, restricted to in-frame sequences. Some clones are absent from its copies; in checked studies, under half trace to an unresolved V gene, and the reason for the others is unknown. Here the sample has 200,000 to 250,000 clones; 60% to 85% occur a single time. Approximately 6% of the sample comes from the top ten. Sequencing used peripheral blood. The receptors were gathered from a woman between 65 and 79 years old with acute or convalescent COVID-19.

The chain combines TRBV3-1 (or the pseudogene TRBV3-2) with TRBJ2-2; D is possibly TRBD2 (6 bases). The CDR3 has 16 residues. V gave up 1 base and J gave up 3 bases, with 12 bases separating them. CDR1 is LGHDT, CDR2 YNNKEL, per germline (reference sequence). CDR3 nucleotides: TGTGCCAGCAGCCAAGTTTTAGGCGGGGACACCGGGGAGCTGTTTTTT. Translation: CASSQVLGGDTGELFF.

The chain has TRBV18 and TRBJ2-5; 12 positions agree with TRBD1. This CDR3 region has 14 residues. Per the germline V gene, CDR1 is KGHSH and CDR2 is LQKENI. V trimming: 6 bases; J trimming: 5 bases; junction bases outside the gene matches: 4. CDR3: CASSSGTGGETQYF. As DNA, the CDR3 is TGTGCCAGCTCCTCCGGGACAGGGGGCGAGACCCAGTACTTC.

V is TRBV6-5 and J is TRBJ2-5, with 7 bases fitting TRBD1. This CDR3 spans 15 amino acids. The germline V gene encodes CDR1 MNHEY and CDR2 SVGAGI. The V segment lost 3 bases and the J segment 5 bases; nucleotides outside the gene matches: 9. The DNA for the CDR3 is TGTGCCAGCAGTTATGGAACAGGGGCAGGGGAGACCCAGTACTTC. Residues: CASSYGTGAGETQYF.

The chain combines TRBV5-1 with TRBJ2-3; 14 positions agree with TRBD2. Unmatched junction bases numbered 7, after V lost 4 bases and J lost 6 bases. The CDR3 extends over 16 amino acids. Germline loops: CDR1 SGHRS, CDR2 YFSETQ. The CDR3 DNA reads as TGCGCCAGCAGCCCGACTAGCGGGAGGGCCTTGGATACGCAGTATTTT. This encodes CASSPTSGRALDTQYF.

The CDR3 is CASSYGQGGSPLHF. As DNA, the CDR3 is TGTGCCAGCAGTTACGGTCAGGGTGGTTCACCCCTCCACTTT. The V call is TRBV6-5, the J call TRBJ1-6; D possibly corresponds to TRBD1 (5 bases). Germline V CDR1 and CDR2: MNHEY, SVGAGI. The ends were cut back, 2 bases at V and 9 bases at J, with 11 bases in the middle. This CDR3 is 14 amino acids long.

The J gene is TRBJ2-2, the V gene TRBV3-1 (or the pseudogene TRBV3-2), with 9 positions matching TRBD1. Germline assignment: CDR1 LGHDT and CDR2 YNNKEL (reference sequence). V lost 3 bases to trimming and J lost 6 bases; unmatched junction nucleotides: 8. The CDR3 runs 16 residues. In DNA, the CDR3 is TGTGCCAGCAGCCAGGGGACAGGGAGGGTCGCCGGGGAGCTGTTTTTT. Translation: CASSQGTGRVAGELFF.

The chain has TRBV28 and TRBJ2-1; 11 nucleotides match TRBD2. Losses at the gene ends were 6 bases for V and 6 bases for J; bases not matched to a gene: 4. From germline, CDR1 is MDHEN and CDR2 SYDVKM. This CDR3 has 14 amino acids. The CDR3 sequence: CASSTSGSFNEQFF. CDR3 DNA sequence: TGTGCCAGCAGCACTAGCGGGAGCTTCAATGAGCAGTTCTTC.

The chain is built from TRBV28 and TRBJ2-4, with a weak D call TRBD1 (5 bases). Deletions cut 2 bases from V and 2 bases from J, with 10 bases between. This CDR3 region has 15 residues. The germline V gene encodes CDR1 MDHEN and CDR2 SYDVKM. The CDR3 reads CASSLVAGSKNIQYF. CDR3 coding DNA: TGTGCCAGCAGTTTAGTGGCAGGGTCCAAAAACATTCAGTACTTC.

This clone has just a few counts. This rearrangement joins TRBV6-5 to TRBJ1-2; 7 nucleotides match TRBD1. Per the germline V gene, CDR1 is MNHEY and CDR2 is SVGAGI. With 8 bases clipped from V and 1 base from J, the junction kept 7 bases outside the gene matches. This CDR3 contains 14 residues. CDR3 protein: CASRLQGGNYGYTF. DNA of the CDR3: TGTGCCAGCCGTCTCCAGGGGGGTAACTATGGCTACACCTTC.

The chain couples TRBV10-3 to TRBJ1-1; D call uncertain. There are 14 residues in the CDR3. Germline CDR1 ENHRY, CDR2 SYGVKD. Trimming left V 8 bases short and J 3 bases short, with 16 bases between. The CDR3: CAIGQRGRDTEAFF. CDR3 in DNA: TGTGCCATCGGCCAGCGGGGAAGGGACACTGAAGCTTTCTTT.

This chain joins TRBV7-2 and TRBJ2-1, with TRBD2 matching 7 bases. The CDR3 sequence is 15 residues long. Trimming removed 1 base from V and 9 bases from J; junction bases left unmatched: 9. Germline V gives CDR1 SGHTA, CDR2 FQGNSA. In nucleotides, the CDR3 is TGTGCCAGCAGCTTAGGCGGGAGCGCTTCGGGTGAGCAGTTCTTC. Protein sequence: CASSLGGSASGEQFF.

This clone appeared a single time. The rearrangement joins TRBV2 to TRBJ1-2; possibly TRBD1 for D (5 bases). The CDR3 extends over 13 amino acids. Germline V gene data show CDR1 as SNHLY and CDR2 as FYNNEI. Trimming left V 6 bases short and J 9 bases short, with 17 bases between. This chain's CDR3 is CASSPGQGLRYTF. DNA of the CDR3: TGTGCCAGCAGCCCGGGGCAGGGACTCCGCTACACCTTC.

Written as DNA, the CDR3 is TGTGCCACCAGTGATTTCGTCGGCGGGACTTACAATGAGCAGTTCTTC. This sequence encodes CATSDFVGGTYNEQFF. The V and J genes are TRBV24-1 and TRBJ2-1, with D possibly TRBD2 on 6 matching bases. The length of the CDR3 is 16 residues. V dropped 1 base and J dropped 4 bases, with 13 bases sitting between them. CDR1 KGHDR and CDR2 SFDVKD come from the germline V gene.

The V call is TRBV7-9, the J call TRBJ1-4; a weak D match, TRBD1 (5 bases). Trimming took off 6 bases at V and 5 bases at J, with 13 bases between the two ends. The V gene's germline CDR1 is SEHNR and CDR2 FQNEAQ (reference sequence). This CDR3 has 14 amino acids. The CDR3 loop is CASSPRALNEKLFF. Written as DNA, the CDR3 is TGTGCCAGCAGTCCCAGGGCGTTAAATGAAAAACTGTTTTTT.